Below, 13 T cell receptor beta chains from the same sample are listed, as sequenced in a study of CXCR3-negative and CXCR3-positive naive CD8 T cells (dated by TCRdb to the late 2010s). Overall study outcomes, separate from this receptor: Compared with CXCR3-negative naive cells, CXCR3-positive naive cells had TRB CDR3s with higher hydrophobicity (lower Kidera factor 4), lower energy, and higher strength and volume indices.

Antigens for these TCRs are unknown. The sequencer listed for this sample is NextSeq 550. The Human TCR Profiling Kit (MiLaboratory) was used to prepare UMI-labeled 5' RACE TRB cDNA libraries. TCRdb reprocessed the reads and provides one entry for every CDR3 protein sequence; no DNA is given. The data table for this sample lists 49,000 or so distinct CDR3 sequences. Around 0.6% of the sample belongs to the ten largest clones. Sequencing was carried out using naive CXCR3+ CD8+ T cells from blood. The label giving this sample's cell subset or site can be read as: CD45RO-CCR7+CD27+CD95- naive CD8+ T cells expressing CXCR3 (TNR3+). The receptors come from a human donor in good health. Some clones in this sample may be carry-over from other donors' samples.

The CDR3 sequence is CASSLDGVGPNEQFF. The rearrangement uses TRBV11-3 and TRBJ2-1. Per germline, CDR1 SGHNT and CDR2 YENEEA. The CDR3 totals 15 residues.

Here the CDR3 reads CASSFYQGSYEQYF. This chain uses TRBV7-6 with TRBJ2-7; TCRdb's D gene call, TRBD1, goes unchecked for lack of DNA. This CDR3 is 14 amino acids long. CDR1 and CDR2 (germline): SGHVS, FNYEAQ.

V and J are TRBV7-3 and TRBJ2-2; the TCRdb D gene call, TRBD1, has no DNA to confirm it. This CDR3 has 15 residues. Germline assignment: CDR1 SGHTA and CDR2 FQGTGA. The CDR3 sequence: CASSPAGGWTGELFF. Combining the CDR3 with reference TRBV7-3 and TRBJ2-2 gives the whole variable domain GAGVSQTPSNKVTEKGKYVELRCDPISGHTALYWYRQSLGQGPEFLIYFQGTGAADDSGLPNDRFFAVRPEGSVSTLKIQRTERGDSAVYLCASSPAGGWTGELFFGEGSRLTVL.

This chain joins TRBV20-1 and TRBJ2-1. This CDR3 comprises 16 residues. Germline V gene lookup returns CDR1 DFQATT and CDR2 SNEGSKA (reference sequence). This CDR3 is CSARSLDAFFLHEQFF.

The CDR3 region is CASSDSSGGATDTQYF. The rearrangement uses TRBV6-4 and TRBJ2-3; TCRdb's D call, TRBD2, is unchecked because there is no DNA. CDR1 is MRHNA, CDR2 SNTAGT, per germline. The CDR3 spans 16 residues.

The chain employs TRBV5-1 and TRBJ2-7; TCRdb picks TRBD1, but there is no DNA to check that call. Germline values: CDR1 SGHRS, CDR2 YFSETQ. This CDR3 has 12 amino acids. The CDR3 region is CASSLTGYEQYF.

V is TRBV6-1 and J is TRBJ2-1; the TCRdb D gene call, TRBD2, has no DNA to confirm it. The CDR3 is 14 residues long. Looked up from germline, CDR1 is MNHNS and CDR2 is SASEGT. The CDR3 reads CASSVAGGYNEQFF.

The J gene is TRBJ2-3, the V gene TRBV5-1. This CDR3 comprises 15 residues. From germline, CDR1 is SGHRS and CDR2 YFSETQ. The CDR3 is CASSLLFSTTDTQYF. Full variable domain (outside the CDR3, taken from reference TRBV5-1 and TRBJ2-3): KAGVTQTPRYLIKTRGQQVTLSCSPISGHRSVSWYQQTPGQGLQFLFEYFSETQRNKGNFPGRFSGRQFSNSRSEMNVSTLELGDSALYLCASSLLFSTTDTQYFGPGTRLTVL.

The chain recombines TRBV5-1 with TRBJ2-1. Germline CDR1 SGHRS, CDR2 YFSETQ. The CDR3 is 14 amino acids. The CDR3 spells CASSGQGSYNEQFF.

V usage is TRBV7-3 and J usage is TRBJ2-3. CDR3 size: 14 residues. In germline, CDR1 is SGHTA, CDR2 FQGTGA. CDR3 in amino acids: CASSLYASTDTQYF.

V usage is TRBV23-1 and J usage is TRBJ2-5; TCRdb's D call, TRBD1, is unchecked because there is no DNA. TRBV23-1 is identified as an open reading frame with a role that is uncertain. This CDR3 is 15 amino acids long. CDR3 sequence reads: CASKEGGTGIETQYF.

The V and J genes are TRBV3-1 and TRBJ2-3; TCRdb indicates TRBD2, and absent DNA this call remains unverified. This CDR3 contains 15 residues. Germline CDR1 is LGHDT and CDR2 is YNNKEL (reference sequence). The CDR3 is CASKSLAGDTDTQYF.

The rearrangement uses TRBV29-1 and TRBJ2-7; TCRdb's D gene call, TRBD1, goes unchecked for lack of DNA. The CDR3 consists of 14 residues. CDR1 and CDR2 (germline): SQVTM, ANQGSEA. The CDR3 loop reads CSVVADTFLYEQYF.